The rows below give T cell receptor beta chains drawn from one sample of a study of T cell changes during pregnancy in multiple sclerosis. The table came from immunoSEQ multiplex PCR; TCRdb's copy has only in-frame clones and leaves some out. The profile shows just under 80,000 clones, approximately 92% of them singletons. Sequenced material: peripheral blood, taken in the second trimester of pregnancy. These receptors originate from a female donor in good health, enrolled as a control in a pregnancy study. Each CDR3 is given with its conserved first and last residue. D genes are given only for firm matches. Where a row states a size, it is once, few, many or the class of an expanded clone; other rows omit it.

CASSVNGNRYNSPLHF | TGTGCCAGCAGCGTGAACGGGAACCGTTATAATTCACCCCTCCACTTT | TRBV9 | . | TRBJ1-6 | .
CASSVGQGGIQETQYF | TGTGCCAGCAGCGTTGGACAGGGAGGGATCCAAGAGACCCAGTACTTC | TRBV9 | . | TRBJ2-5 | .
CASSYGRASSTDTQYF | TGTGCCAGCAGTTATGGCAGGGCCTCTAGCACAGATACGCAGTATTTT | TRBV6-5 | . | TRBJ2-3 | .
CASTSYEQYF | TGTGCCAGCACATCCTACGAGCAGTACTTC | TRBV2 | . | TRBJ2-7 | .
CSFSRQVGSKPYEQYF | TGCAGCTTTTCCCGACAGGTAGGATCGAAACCCTACGAGCAGTACTTC | TRBV29-1 | . | TRBJ2-7 | .
CAWTAGGYGTEAFF | TGTGCCTGGACTGCAGGGGGCTACGGCACTGAAGCTTTCTTT | TRBV30 | TRBD1 | TRBJ1-1 | few
CASSWGQSYGYTF | TGTGCCAGCAGTTGGGGGCAGAGCTATGGCTACACCTTC | TRBV28 | . | TRBJ1-2 | .
CASSGTPYYEQYF | TGTGCCAGCAGTGGGACTCCGTACTACGAGCAGTACTTC | TRBV6-1 | . | TRBJ2-7 | .
CASVLTAGGPYEQYF | TGTGCCAGCGTCTTGACGGCGGGGGGACCCTACGAGCAGTACTTC | TRBV7-9 | TRBD2 | TRBJ2-7 | once
CASSQDGTVSMNTEAFF | TGCGCCAGCAGCCAAGATGGGACAGTCTCCATGAACACTGAAGCTTTCTTT | TRBV4-3 | TRBD1 | TRBJ1-1 | .
CASSLESGFPGQYYGYTF | TGTGCCAGCAGCTTAGAGTCTGGCTTCCCAGGACAGTACTATGGCTACACCTTC | TRBV11-3 | . | TRBJ1-2 | .
CASSLGLAGVDNEQFF | TGTGCCAGCAGTCTCGGACTAGCAGGCGTCGACAATGAGCAGTTCTTC | TRBV27 | TRBD2 | TRBJ2-1 | .
CASSLGQLNTEAFF | TGTGCCAGCAGCCTCGGACAGTTGAACACTGAAGCTTTCTTT | TRBV7-2 | . | TRBJ1-1 | .
CASSLAGNEQFF | TGTGCCAGCAGCTTAGCAGGGAATGAGCAGTTCTTC | TRBV11-2 | . | TRBJ2-1 | .
CASSLVPDQTFF | TGTGCCAGCAGCTTAGTCCCCGATCAGACTTTCTTT | TRBV11-2 | . | TRBJ1-1 | once
CASSQGKRGRSKNIQYF | TGCGCCAGCAGCCAAGGTAAGAGGGGGCGATCTAAAAACATTCAGTACTTC | TRBV4-3 | TRBD1 | TRBJ2-4 | .
CASSLFEYSNQPQHF | TGTGCCAGCAGCTTATTCGAGTATAGCAATCAGCCCCAGCATTTT | TRBV7-2 | . | TRBJ1-5 | .
CASSATLGQGAWRELFF | TGTGCCAGCAGCGCGACCTTAGGACAGGGGGCATGGCGGGAGCTGTTTTTT | TRBV9 | TRBD1 | TRBJ2-2 | .
CASSYSGGGPQETQYF | TGTGCCAGCAGTTACTCAGGCGGGGGCCCGCAAGAGACCCAGTACTTC | TRBV6-5 | . | TRBJ2-5 | .
CASSVSSGVDRELFF | TGTGCCAGCAGCGTGTCTAGCGGGGTCGATCGGGAGCTGTTTTTT | TRBV9 | TRBD2 | TRBJ2-2 | .
CAWSTPDRRGASATEAFF | TGTGCCTGGAGTACCCCTGACAGGCGGGGGGCCTCCGCGACTGAAGCTTTCTTT | TRBV30 | . | TRBJ1-1 | .
CSVGFSGEKLFF | TGCAGCGTTGGATTCTCGGGGGAAAAACTGTTTTTT | TRBV29-1 | . | TRBJ1-4 | .
CASSQRIWATNEKLFF | TGTGCCAGCAGCCAACGGATCTGGGCGACTAATGAAAAACTGTTTTTT | TRBV4-2 | . | TRBJ1-4 | .
CASSVGSSSYNEQFF | TGTGCCAGCAGTGTGGGTAGCAGCTCCTACAATGAGCAGTTCTTC | TRBV2 | . | TRBJ2-1 | .
CASSLGSSEQYF | TGTGCCAGCAGCTTAGGTAGCTCCGAGCAGTACTTC | TRBV7-2 | . | TRBJ2-7 | .
CASSLIWGGKNTGELFF | TGTGCCAGCAGCTTAATTTGGGGGGGCAAGAACACCGGGGAGCTGTTTTTT | TRBV11-2 | . | TRBJ2-2 | .
CASSLDRGEGQPQHF | TGTGCCAGCAGCTTAGATAGAGGTGAGGGCCAGCCCCAGCATTTT | TRBV7-9 | . | TRBJ1-5 | .
CASSSGQGTYNEQFF | TGTGCCAGCAGCTCTGGACAGGGAACCTACAATGAGCAGTTCTTC | TRBV11-2 | TRBD1 | TRBJ2-1 | .
CASRLGQEHTEAFF | TGCGCCAGCAGGCTAGGACAGGAACACACTGAAGCTTTCTTT | TRBV4-3 | TRBD1 | TRBJ1-1 | few
CASSLGEAAYGYTF | TGTGCCAGCAGCTTAGGGGAAGCGGCCTATGGCTACACCTTC | TRBV7-8 | . | TRBJ1-2 | .
CASSLNQGPPEAFF | TGCGCCAGCAGCCTGAATCAGGGCCCCCCGGAAGCTTTCTTT | TRBV5-1 | . | TRBJ1-1 | .
CASSLRQGPYEQYF | TGTGCCAGCAGTTTGAGGCAGGGCCCCTACGAGCAGTACTTC | TRBV28 | . | TRBJ2-7 | once
CASKINYNPNYGYTF | TGTGCCAGCAAGATAAACTACAACCCTAACTATGGCTACACCTTC | TRBV5-5 | . | TRBJ1-2 | .
CASSQTSGGSPSTDTQYF | TGTGCCAGCAGCCAGACTAGCGGGGGGTCACCTAGCACAGATACGCAGTATTTT | TRBV5-4 | TRBD2 | TRBJ2-3 | .
CASSSDRQAARYGYTF | TGTGCCAGCAGCTCCGATCGACAGGCGGCCCGATATGGCTACACCTTC | TRBV7-9 | . | TRBJ1-2 | few
CASSQGQGAHGRNGYTF | TGTGCCAGCAGCCAAGGGCAGGGGGCGCACGGTCGAAATGGCTACACCTTC | TRBV11-2 | TRBD1 | TRBJ1-2 | .
CASAPGLGYEQYF | TGTGCCAGCGCTCCAGGGCTAGGCTACGAGCAGTACTTC | TRBV7-2 | . | TRBJ2-7 | .
CASSLMGHGTYNEQFF | TGTGCCAGCAGCTTAATGGGACATGGAACCTACAATGAGCAGTTCTTC | TRBV7-2 | . | TRBJ2-1 | .
CASSNVGGGAGNSPLHF | TGTGCCAGTAGTAACGTCGGAGGGGGCGCAGGTAATTCACCCCTCCACTTT | TRBV19 | TRBD1 | TRBJ1-6 | .
CASSIHSLAGSTDTQYF | TGTGCCAGTAGTATCCACTCACTAGCGGGGAGCACAGATACGCAGTATTTT | TRBV19 | TRBD2 | TRBJ2-3 | .